What follows are 26 T cell receptor beta chains derived from one specimen sequenced in a study of shared clonotypes between healthy human individuals (TCRdb year 2020). For the CD8 naive samples, CD45RO-negative cells were positively selected for CCR7, yielding a CD45RA+CCR7+ population from which TemRA cells were excluded. The library relied on the immunoSEQ multiplex PCR assay. TCRdb mirrors the immuneACCESS table, restricted to in-frame sequences. Some clones are absent from its copies; in checked studies, under half trace to an unresolved V gene, and the reason for the others is unknown. Within this sample are roughly 590,000 clones, with 95% to 96% of them counted one time only. The ten most abundant clones make up 0.11% of the sample. The sequencing sample was made of naive CD8+ T cells sorted from blood. Sample cell subset or site, as interpreted from the label and publication: CD45RA+CCR7+. These TCRs come from a woman aged 25 to 39 in good health.

The chain combines TRBV2 with TRBJ2-3; D call uncertain. V was shortened by 4 bases and J by 2 bases, with 7 bases between the two germline ends. The CDR3 has 13 residues. CDR1 is SNHLY, CDR2 FYNNEI, per germline. The CDR3 sequence is CASSGGTTDTQYF. In DNA, the CDR3 is TGTGCCAGCAGTGGCGGCACCACAGATACGCAGTATTTT. Variable domain in full (rest from reference TRBV2 and TRBJ2-3): EPEVTQTPSHQVTQMGQEVILRCVPISNHLYFYWYRQILGQKVEFLVSFYNNEISEKSEIFDDQFSVERPDGSNFTLKIRSTKLEDSAMYFCASSGGTTDTQYFGPGTRLTVL.

This chain uses TRBV29-1 with TRBJ1-4, with D unresolved. V was shortened by 0 bases and J by 3 bases, with 11 bases between the two germline ends. Germline lookup yields CDR1 SQVTM and CDR2 ANQGSEA. The CDR3 consists of 15 residues. For the CDR3, the DNA is TGCAGCGTTGAAGATGTGGAGGGCCCTAATGAAAAACTGTTTTTT. Translating it yields CSVEDVEGPNEKLFF.

The chain couples TRBV19 to TRBJ2-1; no clear D. The CDR3 covers 14 residues. Germline lookup yields CDR1 LNHDA and CDR2 SQIVND (reference sequence). V was cut by 3 bases and J by 5 bases, with 11 bases left in between. CDR3 DNA sequence: TGTGCCAGTAGTATTGCCTACCTCGACAATGAGCAGTTCTTC. Translation gives CASSIAYLDNEQFF.

The DNA for the CDR3 is TGCGCCAGCAGCTTGTTGTCGGCAGGAACCAACACCGGGGAGCTGTTTTTT. Amino acids: CASSLLSAGTNTGELFF. The chain uses TRBV5-1 and TRBJ2-2, with no clear D. The CDR3 extends over 17 amino acids. Trimming shortened V by 1 base and J by 2 bases, and 15 bases separated the two germline ends. Germline CDR1 is SGHRS and CDR2 is YFSETQ.

This clone was picked up many times. The chain is built from TRBV6-5 and TRBJ2-6; D unresolved. The CDR3 extends over 16 amino acids. V lost 0 bases, J lost 4 bases, and 10 bases lay in between. Germline values: CDR1 MNHEY, CDR2 SVGAGI. CDR3 sequence: CASSYSLGKGANVLTF. The CDR3, as DNA: TGTGCCAGCAGTTACTCCTTAGGGAAAGGGGCCAACGTCCTGACTTTC.

The rearrangement joins TRBV27 to TRBJ2-1, with 7 bases identical to TRBD1. The ends lost 6 bases at V and 0 bases at J; junction bases unmatched: 11. Germline lookup yields CDR1 MNHEY and CDR2 SMNVEV (reference sequence). This CDR3 is 17 amino acids long. For the CDR3, the DNA is TGTGCCAGCAGCTTGTTCTCCGGGACAGCCTCCTACAATGAGCAGTTCTTC. This translates into CASSLFSGTASYNEQFF.

The chain combines TRBV28 with TRBJ2-1; D remains ambiguous. Trimming removed 4 bases from V and 8 bases from J, with 15 bases in between. In germline, CDR1 is MDHEN, CDR2 SYDVKM. The CDR3 totals 14 residues. In DNA form, the CDR3 reads TGTGCCAGCAGTTCTCTCGATTACTGGGATGAGCAGTTCTTC. The encoded protein is CASSSLDYWDEQFF.

The CDR3 here is CATVEAGGLADTQYF. CDR3 nucleotide sequence: TGTGCCACCGTTGAAGCGGGAGGGCTGGCAGATACGCAGTATTTT. This chain joins TRBV19 and TRBJ2-3; 10 bases map to TRBD2. Germline V gene data show CDR1 as LNHDA and CDR2 as SQIVND (reference sequence). After removal of 10 bases from V and 4 bases from J, the junction contained 11 bases not matched to a gene. This CDR3 has 15 amino acids.

The CDR3 DNA reads TGTGCCAGCAGTTACACCACCCTAGCGGGAGAAGGGCATACGCAGTATTTT. Its translation: CASSYTTLAGEGHTQYF. V gene TRBV28 combines with J gene TRBJ2-3; 10 bases are a match to TRBD2. Germline V gene sequence: CDR1 MDHEN, CDR2 SYDVKM. The V and J ends lost 4 bases and 7 bases, in that order; junction bases with no gene match: 14. The CDR3 is 17 residues long.

This clone was observed once. CDR3 residues: CASSSLAGGNEQFF. The CDR3 DNA sequence: TGTGCCAGCAGCAGCTTAGCGGGAGGGAATGAGCAGTTCTTC. The chain is built from TRBV7-9 and TRBJ2-1; 11 nucleotides agree with TRBD2. V trimming: 5 bases; J trimming: 7 bases; junction bases outside the gene matches: 4. The CDR3 extends over 14 amino acids. Germline V gene sequence: CDR1 SEHNR, CDR2 FQNEAQ (reference sequence).

This clone was seen once. The V gene is TRBV2, the J gene TRBJ2-1; TRBD2 matches 12 bases. CDR1 SNHLY and CDR2 FYNNEI come from the germline V gene. The CDR3 loop spans 17 amino acids. V shed 4 bases, J shed 3 bases, and the junction held 7 bases outside the gene matches. For the CDR3, the DNA is TGTGCCAGCAGTGTCCTAGCGGGAGGGCGGGTCTACAATGAGCAGTTCTTC. This sequence encodes CASSVLAGGRVYNEQFF.

The V and J genes are TRBV11-2 and TRBJ2-7; no firm D call. In germline, CDR1 is SGHAT, CDR2 FQNNGV. This CDR3 region has 15 residues. Trimming cost V 3 bases and J 0 bases, with 12 bases left between them. CDR3 nucleotide sequence: TGTGCCAGCAGCTTCGTACCCGAGAGCTCCTACGAGCAGTACTTC. Encoded protein: CASSFVPESSYEQYF.

As for this clone: Other DNA sequences from this sample encode an identical CDR3 as well. The chain employs TRBV6-5 and TRBJ1-1; D is possibly TRBD1 (5 bases). V was clipped by 2 bases and J by 3 bases, with 10 bases between them. The CDR3 has 14 residues. Per germline, CDR1 MNHEY and CDR2 SVGAGI. The CDR3 is CASSYSEGYTEAFF. The CDR3 nucleotides are TGTGCCAGCAGTTACAGCGAGGGGTACACTGAAGCTTTCTTT.

This clone appeared once. The same CDR3 can be traced to other DNA sequences in this sample. This chain connects TRBV27 to TRBJ1-1; maybe TRBD1 (5 bases). The CDR3 is 14 amino acids. Per germline, CDR1 MNHEY and CDR2 SMNVEV (reference sequence). V lost 2 bases, J lost 1 base, and 8 bases lay in between. In DNA form, the CDR3 reads TGTGCCAGCAGTTTAGGACAAGCGAACACTGAAGCTTTCTTT. Translating gives CASSLGQANTEAFF.

This clone has just one count. This rearrangement joins TRBV7-2 to TRBJ2-1, with TRBD1 matching over 8 bases. CDR3 length: 15 amino acids. The ends lost 6 bases at V and 6 bases at J; junction bases unmatched: 10. Germline values: CDR1 SGHTA, CDR2 FQGNSA. The CDR3 sequence is CASRPGTGASNEQFF. The DNA for the CDR3 is TGTGCCAGCAGGCCTGGGACAGGTGCCAGCAATGAGCAGTTCTTC. The variable domain in full, with the rest retrieved from reference TRBV7-2 and TRBJ2-1, is GAGVSQSPSNKVTEKGKDVELRCDPISGHTALYWYRQSLGQGLEFLIYFQGNSAPDKSGLPSDRFSAERTGGSVSTLTIQRTQQEDSAVYLCASRPGTGASNEQFFGPGTRLTVL.

This chain uses TRBV2 with TRBJ2-1, with D possibly being TRBD2 (5 bases). Trimming pared 7 bases from V and 12 bases from J, leaving 16 bases between. Germline V lookup: CDR1 SNHLY, CDR2 FYNNEI. The CDR3 sequence is 12 residues long. CDR3 amino acids: CASTPTLGAQFF. In DNA form, the CDR3 reads TGTGCCAGCACCCCTACACTAGGTGCGCAGTTCTTC. Full variable domain (rest looked up from reference TRBV2 and TRBJ2-1): EPEVTQTPSHQVTQMGQEVILRCVPISNHLYFYWYRQILGQKVEFLVSFYNNEISEKSEIFDDQFSVERPDGSNFTLKIRSTKLEDSAMYFCASTPTLGAQFFGPGTRLTVL.

J is TRBJ2-1 and V is TRBV2; 16 nucleotides match TRBD2. Germline V CDR1 and CDR2: SNHLY, FYNNEI. The CDR3 runs 18 residues. The ends lost 5 bases at V and 7 bases at J; junction bases unmatched: 11. The CDR3, as DNA: TGTGCCAGCAGTCCCCCGGGACTAGCGGGAGGGCCTCGGAATGAGCAGTTCTTC. This encodes CASSPPGLAGGPRNEQFF.

The chain recombines TRBV5-6 with TRBJ2-7; D might be TRBD1 (6 bases). The V and J ends lost 7 bases and 1 base respectively, with 12 bases between them. Looked up from germline, CDR1 is SGHDT and CDR2 is YYEEEE. CDR3 length: 13 amino acids. In DNA form, the CDR3 reads TGTGCCAGCCTCAAAGGGGGTTCCTACGAGCAGTACTTC. Its protein product is CASLKGGSYEQYF.

The chain employs TRBV4-1 and TRBJ2-3, with D maybe TRBD2 (5 bases). The V and J ends lost 1 base and 2 bases respectively, with 16 bases between them. Germline V gene sequence: CDR1 MGHRA, CDR2 YSYEKL. This CDR3 contains 17 residues. The CDR3 sequence is CASSQVMGVTYTDTQYF. The CDR3 DNA is TGCGCCAGCAGCCAAGTCATGGGAGTTACCTACACAGATACGCAGTATTTT.

The J gene is TRBJ2-1, the V gene TRBV14; D is possibly TRBD1 (6 bases). Trimming removed 2 bases at V and 5 bases at J, with 16 bases between. The CDR3 length is 16 residues. CDR1 and CDR2 from the germline V gene are SGHDN and FVKESK. CDR3 DNA sequence: TGTGCCAGCAGCCAAATAGACAGGATGGGGGACAATGAGCAGTTCTTC. It is translated as CASSQIDRMGDNEQFF.

The genes are TRBV5-1 and TRBJ2-1; 12 positions match TRBD2. The CDR3 has 16 residues. Germline trimming cut 0 bases from V and 9 bases from J; bases unmatched to any gene: 7. Germline CDR1 reads SGHRS; CDR2 reads YFSETQ. CDR3 protein: CASSLEGLAGGVEQFF. The CDR3 bases are TGCGCCAGCAGCTTGGAGGGACTAGCGGGTGGGGTTGAGCAGTTCTTC.

The chain is built from TRBV27 and TRBJ2-1, with D possibly TRBD1 on 6 matching bases. Germline values: CDR1 MNHEY, CDR2 SMNVEV (reference sequence). CDR3 length: 16 residues. With 4 bases removed from V and 0 bases from J, the gap between germline ends came to 13 bases. In nucleotides, the CDR3 is TGTGCCAGCAGTTCCCCCCTAGGGGGCTCCTACAATGAGCAGTTCTTC. As protein: CASSSPLGGSYNEQFF.

The J gene is TRBJ2-1, the V gene TRBV7-9; D is uncertain. The CDR3 length is 12 residues. Trimming left V 5 bases short and J 5 bases short, with 7 bases between. CDR1 and CDR2 from the germline V gene are SEHNR and FQNEAQ (reference sequence). The CDR3 protein is CASSPTHNEQFF. The CDR3 bases are TGTGCCAGCAGCCCGACCCACAATGAGCAGTTCTTC.

This chain uses TRBV5-1 with TRBJ2-7, with TRBD1 identical over 8 bases. Trimming removed 4 bases from V and 2 bases from J; junction bases left unmatched: 5. The CDR3 is made up of 14 amino acids. In germline, CDR1 is SGHRS, CDR2 YFSETQ. In DNA form, the CDR3 reads TGCGCCAGCAGCGGAAGGACAGGGACCTACGAGCAGTACTTC. The encoded protein is CASSGRTGTYEQYF.

This clone has only one observation. The V gene is TRBV9, the J gene TRBJ1-5; D ambiguous. Trimming removed 0 bases from V and 5 bases from J, with 12 bases in between. This CDR3 has 15 amino acids. Per the germline V gene, CDR1 is SGDLS and CDR2 is YYNGEE. CDR3 DNA sequence: TGTGCCAGCAGCGTAGATGGAGGCCCCCATCAGCCCCAGCATTTT. Protein sequence: CASSVDGGPHQPQHF.

The chain links TRBV2 to TRBJ2-7; D is tentatively TRBD1 or TRBD2 (5 bases each). Germline V gene data show CDR1 as SNHLY and CDR2 as FYNNEI. The CDR3 extends over 16 amino acids. V dropped 5 bases and J dropped 0 bases, with 17 bases sitting between them. CDR3 sequence (DNA): TGTGCCAGCAGTACGGTTCTCCGGGACGTCTCCTACGAGCAGTACTTC. Amino acids: CASSTVLRDVSYEQYF.